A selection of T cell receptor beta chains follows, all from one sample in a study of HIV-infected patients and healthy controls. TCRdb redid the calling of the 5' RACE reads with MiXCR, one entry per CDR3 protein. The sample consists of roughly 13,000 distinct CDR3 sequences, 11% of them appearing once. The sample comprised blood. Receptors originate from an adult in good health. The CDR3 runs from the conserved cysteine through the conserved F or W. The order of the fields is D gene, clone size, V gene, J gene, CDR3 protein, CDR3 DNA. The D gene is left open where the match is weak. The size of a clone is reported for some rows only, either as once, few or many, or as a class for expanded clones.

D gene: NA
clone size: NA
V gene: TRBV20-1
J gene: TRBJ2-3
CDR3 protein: CSASQGHTDTQYF
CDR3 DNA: TGCAGTGCTAGTCAGGGGCACACAGATACGCAGTATTTT

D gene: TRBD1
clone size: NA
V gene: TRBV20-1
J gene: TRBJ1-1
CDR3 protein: CSARTGDATEAFF
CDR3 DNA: TGCAGTGCCCGGACAGGGGACGCCACTGAAGCTTTCTTT

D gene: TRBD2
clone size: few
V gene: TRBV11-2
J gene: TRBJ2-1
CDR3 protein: CASSPWTSGTRNNEQFF
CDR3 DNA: TGTGCCAGCAGCCCCTGGACTAGCGGGACGAGGAACAATGAGCAGTTCTTC

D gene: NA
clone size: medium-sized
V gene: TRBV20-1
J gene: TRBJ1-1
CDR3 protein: CSARGPNTEAFF
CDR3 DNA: TGCAGTGCTAGAGGTCCTAACACTGAAGCTTTCTTT

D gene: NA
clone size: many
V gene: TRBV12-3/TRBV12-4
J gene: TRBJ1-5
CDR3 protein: CASRLSSNQPQHF
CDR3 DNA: TGTGCCAGCCGGCTGAGTAGCAATCAGCCCCAGCATTTT

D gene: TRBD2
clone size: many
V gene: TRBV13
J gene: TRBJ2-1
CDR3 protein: CASSLAGGLNEQFF
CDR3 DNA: TGTGCCAGCAGCTTAGCGGGGGGGCTCAATGAGCAGTTCTTC

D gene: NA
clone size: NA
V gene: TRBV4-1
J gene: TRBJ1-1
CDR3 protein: CASSQDWAGRAFF
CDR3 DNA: TGCGCCAGCAGCCAAGATTGGGCAGGAAGAGCTTTCTTT

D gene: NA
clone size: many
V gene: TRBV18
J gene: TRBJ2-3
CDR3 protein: CASCGYTDTQYF
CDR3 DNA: TGTGCCAGCTGTGGATACACAGATACGCAGTATTTT

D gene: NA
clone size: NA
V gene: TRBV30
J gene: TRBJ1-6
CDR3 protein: CAWSTTGEHSPLHF
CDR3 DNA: TGTGCCTGGAGTACTACAGGAGAGCATTCACCCCTCCACTTT

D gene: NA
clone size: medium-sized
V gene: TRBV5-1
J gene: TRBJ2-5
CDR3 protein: CASSLAAVGGETQYF
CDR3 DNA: TGCGCCAGCAGCTTGGCCGCGGTAGGGGGAGAGACCCAGTACTTC

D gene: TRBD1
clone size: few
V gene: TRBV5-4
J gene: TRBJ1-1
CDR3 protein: CASSPKQGDTEAFF
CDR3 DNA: TGTGCCAGCAGCCCAAAACAGGGGGACACTGAAGCTTTCTTT

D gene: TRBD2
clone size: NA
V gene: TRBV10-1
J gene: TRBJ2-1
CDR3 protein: CASSEGSGTRNEQFF
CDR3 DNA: TGCGCCAGCAGTGAGGGTAGCGGGACCAGGAATGAGCAGTTCTTC

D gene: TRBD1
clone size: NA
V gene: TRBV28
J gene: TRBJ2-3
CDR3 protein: CASSPGTGRDTQYF
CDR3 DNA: TGTGCCAGCAGTCCCGGGACAGGGAGGGATACGCAGTATTTT

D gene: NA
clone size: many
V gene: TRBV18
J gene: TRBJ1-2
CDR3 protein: CASSPDYGYTF
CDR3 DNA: TGTGCCAGCTCACCTGACTATGGCTACACCTTC

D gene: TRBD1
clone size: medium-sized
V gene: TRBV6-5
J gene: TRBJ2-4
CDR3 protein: CASSYSKGTDIQYF
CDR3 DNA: TGTGCCAGCAGTTACTCGAAAGGGACAGACATTCAGTACTTC

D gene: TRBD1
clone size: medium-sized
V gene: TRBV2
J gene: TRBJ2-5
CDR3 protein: CASSRDSQETQYF
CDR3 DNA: TGTGCCAGCAGTCGGGACAGCCAAGAGACCCAGTACTTC

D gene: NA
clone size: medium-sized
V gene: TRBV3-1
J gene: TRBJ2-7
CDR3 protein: CASSHLSGYEQYF
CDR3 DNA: TGTGCCAGCAGCCACTTAAGCGGCTACGAGCAGTACTTC

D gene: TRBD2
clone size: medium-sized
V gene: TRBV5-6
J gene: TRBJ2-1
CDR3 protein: CASSFGLAGYNEQFF
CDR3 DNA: TGTGCCAGCAGCTTCGGACTAGCGGGGTACAATGAGCAGTTCTTC

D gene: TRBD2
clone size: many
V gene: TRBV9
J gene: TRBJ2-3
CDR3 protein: CASSLIVPTSRFTDTQYF
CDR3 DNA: TGTGCCAGCAGCCTTATAGTACCGACTAGCCGATTCACAGATACGCAGTATTTT

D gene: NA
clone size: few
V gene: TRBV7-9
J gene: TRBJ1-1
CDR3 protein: CASSPGTGTSNTEAFF
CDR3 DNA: TGTGCCAGCAGCCCGGGAACCGGGACAAGTAACACTGAAGCTTTCTTT

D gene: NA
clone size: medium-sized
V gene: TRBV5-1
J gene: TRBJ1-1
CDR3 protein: CASSLQSNPNTEAFF
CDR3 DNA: TGCGCCAGCAGCTTACAGAGCAACCCGAACACTGAAGCTTTCTTT

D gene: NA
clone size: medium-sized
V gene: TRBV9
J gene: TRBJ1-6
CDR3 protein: CASSTGQVNSPLHF
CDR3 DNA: TGTGCCAGCAGCACGGGGCAAGTCAATTCACCCCTCCACTTT

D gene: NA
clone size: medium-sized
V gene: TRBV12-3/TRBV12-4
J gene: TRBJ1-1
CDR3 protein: CASSRGMNTEAFF
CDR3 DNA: TGTGCCAGCAGCCGCGGAATGAACACTGAAGCTTTCTTT

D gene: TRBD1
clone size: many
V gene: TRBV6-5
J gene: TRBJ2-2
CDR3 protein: CASQGTGLGGELFF
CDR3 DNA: TGTGCCAGCCAAGGGACAGGCTTGGGCGGGGAGCTGTTTTTT

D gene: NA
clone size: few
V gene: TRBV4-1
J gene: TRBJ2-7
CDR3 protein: CASSQDSGSGYEQYF
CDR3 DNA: TGCGCCAGCAGCCAAGATTCAGGGTCTGGCTACGAGCAGTACTTC

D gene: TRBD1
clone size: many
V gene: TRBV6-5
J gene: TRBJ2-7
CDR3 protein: CASRAPGTGDVQYF
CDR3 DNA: TGTGCCAGCAGGGCACCCGGGACAGGGGATGTACAGTACTTC

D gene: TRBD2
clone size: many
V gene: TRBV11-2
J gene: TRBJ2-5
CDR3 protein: CASSPYWREQETQYF
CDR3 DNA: TGTGCCAGCAGCCCCTACTGGCGGGAGCAAGAGACCCAGTACTTC

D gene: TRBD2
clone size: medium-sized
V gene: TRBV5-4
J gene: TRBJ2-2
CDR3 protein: CASRQGGSAGELFF
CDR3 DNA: TGTGCCAGCAGGCAGGGCGGGAGCGCCGGGGAGCTGTTTTTT

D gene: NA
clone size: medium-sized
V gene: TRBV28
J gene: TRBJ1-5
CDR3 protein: CASSPGSLGSNQPQHF
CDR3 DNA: TGTGCCAGCAGTCCAGGTTCTCTTGGGAGCAATCAGCCCCAGCATTTT

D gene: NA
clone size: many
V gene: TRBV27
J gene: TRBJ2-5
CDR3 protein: CASSLRQAQETQYF
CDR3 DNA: TGTGCCAGCAGTTTGCGACAGGCTCAAGAGACCCAGTACTTC

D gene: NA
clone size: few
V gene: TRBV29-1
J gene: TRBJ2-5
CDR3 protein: CSVATGIQETQYF
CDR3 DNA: TGCAGCGTTGCAACAGGCATACAAGAGACCCAGTACTTC

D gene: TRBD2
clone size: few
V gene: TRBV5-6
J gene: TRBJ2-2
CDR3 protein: CASSPPLAGVTGELFF
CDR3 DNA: TGTGCCAGCAGCCCTCCGTTAGCGGGAGTCACCGGGGAGCTGTTTTTT

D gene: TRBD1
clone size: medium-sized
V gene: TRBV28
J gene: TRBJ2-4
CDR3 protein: CASSRRTGAKNIQYF
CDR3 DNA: TGTGCCAGCAGTCGAAGGACAGGGGCCAAAAACATTCAGTACTTC